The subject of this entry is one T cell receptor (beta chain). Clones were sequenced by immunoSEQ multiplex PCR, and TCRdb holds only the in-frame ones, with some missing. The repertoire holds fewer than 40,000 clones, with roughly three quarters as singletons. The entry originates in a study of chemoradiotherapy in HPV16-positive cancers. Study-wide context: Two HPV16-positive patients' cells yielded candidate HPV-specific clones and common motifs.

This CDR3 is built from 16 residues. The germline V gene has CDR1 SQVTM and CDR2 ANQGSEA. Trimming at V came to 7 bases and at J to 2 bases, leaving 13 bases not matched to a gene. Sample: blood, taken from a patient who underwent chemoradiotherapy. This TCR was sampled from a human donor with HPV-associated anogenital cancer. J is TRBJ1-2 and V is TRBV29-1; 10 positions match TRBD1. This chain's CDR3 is CSGVTGGGILNYGYTF. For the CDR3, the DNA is TGCAGCGGGGTGACAGGGGGCGGAATCCTGAACTATGGCTACACCTTC.